Listed here are 32 T cell receptor beta chains from one sample, sequenced in a study of blood T cell repertoires in COVID-19. Sequencing used immunoSEQ multiplex PCR; TCRdb keeps in-frame clones, though not all of them. This sample carries about 160,000 clones, around 80% of them seen once, and the ten largest clones take roughly 18%. The material sequenced was peripheral blood. The source is a woman of 80 years or more with acute or convalescent COVID-19.

This chain links TRBV9 with TRBJ1-1; D unresolved. This CDR3 region has 16 residues. CDR1 is SGDLS, CDR2 YYNGEE, per germline. V was trimmed by 3 bases and J by 4 bases, leaving 19 bases between them. The CDR3 DNA is TGTGCCAGCAGCGGTAATTTTGGGAGTTTAGGCACTGAAGCTTTCTTT. Translating gives CASSGNFGSLGTEAFF. Complete variable domain (other parts from reference TRBV9 and TRBJ1-1): DSGVTQTPKHLITATGQRVTLRCSPRSGDLSVYWYQQSLDQGLQFLIQYYNGEERAKGNILERFSAQQFPDLHSELNLSSLELGDSALYFCASSGNFGSLGTEAFFGQGTRLTVV.

The rearrangement joins TRBV11-2 to TRBJ1-4; 8 positions agree with TRBD1. CDR3 length: 14 residues. V was pared by 1 base and J by 8 bases, with 3 bases of the junction left unmatched. Germline lookup yields CDR1 SGHAT and CDR2 FQNNGV. CDR3 region: CASSLGTGREKLFF. For the CDR3, the DNA is TGTGCCAGCAGCTTAGGGACAGGGAGGGAAAAACTGTTTTTT.

The genes are TRBV29-1 and TRBJ2-1; 7 bases align to TRBD2. The ends lost 7 bases at V and 0 bases at J; junction bases unmatched: 6. The germline V gene has CDR1 SQVTM and CDR2 ANQGSEA. This CDR3 has 14 amino acids. The CDR3 loop is CSARGTGSYNEQFF. In nucleotides, the CDR3 is TGCAGCGCGCGGGGGACCGGCTCCTACAATGAGCAGTTCTTC.

This chain links TRBV7-2 with TRBJ2-2; TRBD2 aligns across 7 bases. The CDR3 sequence is 18 residues long. V dropped 6 bases and J dropped 6; count of bases not matched to a gene: 19. Germline CDR1 SGHTA, CDR2 FQGNSA. The CDR3 loop is CASSSRGTGTTTPGELFF. Here the CDR3 DNA reads TGTGCCAGCAGTTCTAGAGGGACCGGGACTACTACGCCCGGGGAGCTGTTTTTT.

This clone appeared once. The V call is TRBV13, the J call TRBJ2-7, with D maybe TRBD1 (6 bases). The CDR3 consists of 15 residues. V was cut by 2 bases and J by 5 bases, with 16 bases left in between. The germline V gene has CDR1 PRHDT and CDR2 FYEKMQ (reference sequence). CDR3 amino acids: CASSLLGQGSNEQYF. In DNA form, the CDR3 reads TGTGCCAGCAGCTTATTAGGCCAGGGGTCGAACGAGCAGTACTTC.

V gene TRBV3-1 (or the pseudogene TRBV3-2) combines with J gene TRBJ1-2, with a weak D call TRBD1 (6 bases). In germline, CDR1 is LGHDT, CDR2 YNNKEL (reference sequence). The CDR3 covers 14 residues. V dropped 4 bases and J dropped 8 bases, with 17 bases sitting between them. CDR3 DNA sequence: TGTGCCAGCAGCCGCAGACAGACAGGCGCAGGCTACACCTTC. This encodes CASSRRQTGAGYTF.

The V call is TRBV11-2, the J call TRBJ2-1, with 9 bases fitting TRBD2. Unmatched junction bases numbered 10, after V lost 6 bases and J lost 1 base. The CDR3 runs to 17 residues. CDR1 SGHAT and CDR2 FQNNGV come from the germline V gene. The CDR3 DNA follows: TGTGCCAGCAGAATGGTCGGTAGCGGGAGATCCTACAATGAGCAGTTCTTC. This translates into CASRMVGSGRSYNEQFF.

The chain joins TRBV3-1 (or the pseudogene TRBV3-2) to TRBJ1-2; 9 bases fit TRBD1. CDR3 size: 14 residues. Trimming removed 5 bases from V and 6 bases from J; junction bases left unmatched: 7. Germline V gene data show CDR1 as LGHDT and CDR2 as YNNKEL (reference sequence). CDR3 amino acids: CASSWTGDEDGYTF. In DNA form, the CDR3 reads TGTGCCAGCAGCTGGACAGGGGACGAGGATGGCTACACCTTC.

CDR3 in amino acids: CASSQDRGGPGTEAFF. The CDR3 coding sequence is TGTGCCAGCAGCCAAGATCGTGGAGGGCCGGGGACTGAAGCTTTCTTT. V usage is TRBV4-2 and J usage is TRBJ1-1; D unclear. The CDR3 is made up of 16 amino acids. Trimming stripped 0 bases from V and 5 bases from J, with 16 bases between. Germline loops: CDR1 LGHNA, CDR2 YNFKEQ.

This clone was seen repeatedly, ten times or more. This sample includes further DNA sequences coding for the same CDR3. This chain uses TRBV30 with TRBJ2-6; the match to TRBD2 covers 7 bases. V gave up 1 base and J gave up 3 bases; unmatched junction bases: 3. The CDR3 length is 15 residues. Germline V CDR1 and CDR2: GTSNPN, SVGIG (reference sequence). CDR3 coding DNA: TGTGCCTGGAGTGCAGGGAGGGGTGGGGCCAACGTCCTGACTTTC. Residues: CAWSAGRGGANVLTF.

The chain is built from TRBV15 and TRBJ1-1; 7 bases map to TRBD1. Losses at the gene ends were 0 bases for V and 7 bases for J; bases not matched to a gene: 8. The CDR3 length is 15 residues. The germline CDR1 and CDR2 sequences are LNHNV and YYDKDF (reference sequence). The CDR3 reads CATSRDRGLIVEAFF. The CDR3 nucleotides read TGTGCCACCAGCAGAGACAGGGGGTTGATTGTTGAAGCTTTCTTT.

The chain employs TRBV5-1 and TRBJ1-1; no definite D call. The CDR3 totals 13 residues. CDR1 is SGHRS and CDR2 is YFSETQ in the germline V gene. V gave up 2 bases and J gave up 1 base, with 6 bases separating them. The DNA for the CDR3 is TGCGCCAGCAGCTTAGTGCGGAACACTGAAGCTTTCTTT. Translating it yields CASSLVRNTEAFF.

V and J are TRBV4-1 and TRBJ1-4; D is uncertain. V was clipped by 3 bases and J by 5 bases, with 16 bases between them. The CDR3 spans 16 residues. From germline, CDR1 is MGHRA and CDR2 YSYEKL. CDR3 nucleotides: TGCGCCAGCAGCCATATTACGGGGAGGAAGAATGAAAAACTGTTTTTT. Translated: CASSHITGRKNEKLFF.

This clone appeared once. V usage is TRBV2 and J usage is TRBJ1-1, with D possibly TRBD1 on 5 matching bases. Trimming took 6 bases from V and 0 from J, leaving 11 bases between them. The length of the CDR3 is 14 residues. Germline CDR1 is SNHLY and CDR2 is FYNNEI. The CDR3 sequence: CASRADRLNTEAFF. CDR3 in DNA: TGTGCCAGCAGAGCTGACAGACTGAACACTGAAGCTTTCTTT.

The chain couples TRBV5-1 to TRBJ2-2; TRBD1 matches 10 bases. This CDR3 region has 16 residues. Germline loops: CDR1 SGHRS, CDR2 YFSETQ. With V trimmed by 3 bases and J by 0 bases, 2 bases remained unmatched. The DNA of the CDR3 is TGCGCCAGCAGCTCGGGACAGGGGACGAACACCGGGGAGCTGTTTTTT. Translation gives CASSSGQGTNTGELFF. The full variable domain, completed using reference TRBV5-1 and TRBJ2-2, is KAGVTQTPRYLIKTRGQQVTLSCSPISGHRSVSWYQQTPGQGLQFLFEYFSETQRNKGNFPGRFSGRQFSNSRSEMNVSTLELGDSALYLCASSSGQGTNTGELFFGEGSRLTVL.

A single count supports this clone. This chain joins TRBV5-1 and TRBJ2-1, with a possible D match to TRBD2 (6 bases). Germline values: CDR1 SGHRS, CDR2 YFSETQ. The V end lost 0 bases, the J end lost 1 base, and 11 bases lay between the germline ends. This CDR3 is built from 16 residues. The CDR3 nucleotides read TGCGCCAGCAGCTTGGAACTAGCTCGGTCCTACAATGAGCAGTTCTTC. As protein: CASSLELARSYNEQFF.

This clone has just one count. The chain carries TRBV6-4 and TRBJ1-1; D is possibly TRBD1 (6 bases). The germline gives CDR1 MRHNA, CDR2 SNTAGT. Trimming removed 3 bases from V and 3 bases from J, with 8 bases in between. The length of the CDR3 is 13 residues. CDR3 in amino acids: CASSEQGDTEAFF. The CDR3, as DNA: TGTGCCAGCAGTGAACAGGGTGACACTGAAGCTTTCTTT.

The rearrangement uses TRBV3-1 (or the pseudogene TRBV3-2) and TRBJ1-1, with TRBD1 matching 7 bases. CDR1 is LGHDT and CDR2 is YNNKEL in the germline V gene (reference sequence). The CDR3 runs to 14 residues. V was pared by 4 bases and J by 0 bases, with 2 bases of the junction left unmatched. The CDR3 sequence: CASSLGTVNTEAFF. In DNA, the CDR3 is TGTGCCAGCAGCCTGGGGACAGTGAACACTGAAGCTTTCTTT.

The sample holds one count of this clone. This rearrangement joins TRBV28 to TRBJ1-2; D gene ambiguous. Trimming removed 3 bases at V and 5 bases at J, with 4 bases between. The CDR3 has 11 residues. CDR1 is MDHEN and CDR2 is SYDVKM in the germline V gene. CDR3 protein: CASSFQYGYTF. The CDR3 region has the DNA TGTGCCAGCAGTTTTCAGTATGGCTACACCTTC.

This clone was counted once. The chain is built from TRBV6-2 or TRBV6-3 and TRBJ2-5; 10 bases match TRBD2. The V gene end was trimmed by 2 bases and the J gene end by 5 bases; junction bases not matched to a gene: 8. The CDR3 has 16 residues. Germline V gene data show CDR1 as MNHEY and CDR2 as SVGEGT. CDR3 coding DNA: TGTGCCAGCAGTTACGTGAGCGGGGGGGCCCTTGAGACCCAGTACTTC. Translated: CASSYVSGGALETQYF.

The V call is TRBV24-1, the J call TRBJ2-2; 10 bases are a match to TRBD1. Trimming at V came to 5 bases and at J to 5 bases, leaving 19 bases not matched to a gene. The CDR3 loop spans 20 amino acids. Germline V gene data show CDR1 as KGHDR and CDR2 as SFDVKD. The chain's CDR3 is CATSVPAGQGGTRGTGELFF. In DNA form, the CDR3 reads TGTGCCACCAGTGTTCCTGCTGGACAGGGGGGAACACGTGGAACCGGGGAGCTGTTTTTT.

The chain has TRBV7-8 and TRBJ2-7; D possibly corresponds to TRBD2 (5 bases). Germline values: CDR1 SGHVS, CDR2 FQNEAQ. This CDR3 has 15 amino acids. The V end was cut by 7 bases, the J end by 5 bases, with 21 bases between. The CDR3 bases are TGTGCCAGCACCGTAGGAGGAGGATTGCCCCACGAGCAGTACTTC. It is translated as CASTVGGGLPHEQYF.

A few counts support this clone. J is TRBJ1-1 and V is TRBV14; D uncertain. Germline lookup yields CDR1 SGHDN and CDR2 FVKESK. With 4 bases removed from V and 4 bases from J, the gap between germline ends came to 13 bases. The CDR3 is made up of 14 amino acids. CDR3 amino acids: CASSPRAGSTEAFF. DNA for the CDR3: TGTGCCAGCAGCCCCCGGGCTGGGAGCACTGAAGCTTTCTTT.

CDR3 in DNA: TGTGCCAGCAAAGATCCCGGGACAGGGGCGGGTGGCTACACCTTC. As protein: CASKDPGTGAGGYTF. The chain has TRBV2 and TRBJ1-2, with 10 bases identical to TRBD1. The CDR3 totals 15 residues. J lost 7 bases, V lost 7 bases, and 12 bases had no gene match. Per germline, CDR1 SNHLY and CDR2 FYNNEI.

The chain carries TRBV29-1 and TRBJ1-5; possible D gene TRBD1, 5 bases. The germline V and J ends were trimmed by 4 bases and 4 bases, with 17 bases remaining between them. The CDR3 runs to 15 residues. Germline V gene lookup returns CDR1 SQVTM and CDR2 ANQGSEA. Here the CDR3 DNA reads TGCAGCGTTGCCAACTCGGGGGGGACGAATCAGCCCCAGCATTTT. Encoded protein: CSVANSGGTNQPQHF.

The chain carries TRBV7-2 and TRBJ1-2, with a weak D call TRBD1 (5 bases). The CDR3 sequence is 15 residues long. Germline V CDR1 and CDR2: SGHTA, FQGNSA. V was shortened by 1 base and J by 4 bases, with 13 bases between the two germline ends. The CDR3 is CASSLGGDRGYGYTF. The CDR3 DNA reads TGTGCCAGCAGCTTAGGGGGGGACCGGGGCTATGGCTACACCTTC.

The J gene is TRBJ1-1, the V gene TRBV5-1, with 8 bases identical to TRBD1. The germline gives CDR1 SGHRS, CDR2 YFSETQ. The CDR3 has 14 residues. The V and J ends lost 2 bases and 3 bases, in that order; junction bases with no gene match: 3. CDR3 amino acids: CASSLRTGYTEAFF. CDR3 nucleotide sequence: TGCGCCAGCAGCTTAAGGACAGGGTACACTGAAGCTTTCTTT. The full variable domain, in which reference TRBV5-1 and TRBJ1-1 provide the parts outside the CDR3, is KAGVTQTPRYLIKTRGQQVTLSCSPISGHRSVSWYQQTPGQGLQFLFEYFSETQRNKGNFPGRFSGRQFSNSRSEMNVSTLELGDSALYLCASSLRTGYTEAFFGQGTRLTVV.

The chain has TRBV9 and TRBJ2-1, with 14 bases fitting TRBD2. The germline CDR1 and CDR2 sequences are SGDLS and YYNGEE. The CDR3 loop spans 15 amino acids. V was pared by 1 base and J by 7 bases, with 1 base of the junction left unmatched. CDR3 loop: CASSVWTSGGNEQFF. In DNA, the CDR3 is TGTGCCAGCAGCGTATGGACTAGCGGGGGGAATGAGCAGTTCTTC.

The chain carries TRBV7-6 and TRBJ1-4, with a tentative D call TRBD1 (5 bases). From germline, CDR1 is SGHVS and CDR2 FNYEAQ. The CDR3 is 13 residues long. The ends were cut back, 5 bases at V and 7 bases at J, with 11 bases in the middle. CDR3 in DNA: TGTGCCAGCAGCCCTAGGAGGGGTGAAAAACTGTTTTTT. Protein: CASSPRRGEKLFF.

The DNA for the CDR3 is TGCGCCAGCAGCAATCCCTCCAGGACTAGCGGGGACTTCACAGATACGCAGTATTTT. Its translation is CASSNPSRTSGDFTDTQYF. The chain joins TRBV23-1 to TRBJ2-3, with 12 bases lining up with TRBD2. TRBV23-1 is an open reading frame, and its role is uncertain. After removal of 6 bases from V and 2 bases from J, the junction contained 15 bases not matched to a gene. This CDR3 spans 19 amino acids.

The chain joins TRBV7-9 to TRBJ1-6; the match to TRBD1 covers 7 bases. CDR3 length: 16 residues. J was trimmed by 8 bases and V by 1 base; bases with no gene match: 8. CDR1 SEHNR and CDR2 FQNEAQ come from the germline V gene (reference sequence). The CDR3 sequence: CASSLGQGNWDSPLHF. DNA of the CDR3: TGTGCCAGCAGCTTAGGACAGGGAAATTGGGATTCACCCCTCCACTTT. Complete variable domain (other parts from reference TRBV7-9 and TRBJ1-6): DTGVSQNPRHKITKRGQNVTFRCDPISEHNRLYWYRQTLGQGPEFLTYFQNEAQLEKSRLLSDRFSAERPKGSFSTLEIQRTEQGDSAMYLCASSLGQGNWDSPLHFGNGTRLTVT.

The table lists this clone with a count of one. The chain carries TRBV18 and TRBJ2-3; D call uncertain. The V end was cut by 2 bases, the J end by 6 bases, with 9 bases between. The CDR3 loop spans 13 amino acids. The V gene's germline CDR1 is KGHSH and CDR2 LQKENI. This CDR3 reads CASSPTMVDTQYF. The CDR3 nucleotides are TGTGCCAGCTCACCAACAATGGTGGATACGCAGTATTTT.